This T cell receptor (beta chain) was captured by sequencing in a study of metastatic and nonmetastatic thyroid tumors (dated by TCRdb to 2020 to 2021). Describing the broader study: Repertoires from peripheral blood and from tumor or nodule tissue samples of malignant and benign thyroid patients were compared. Findings and caveats that apply to the study as a whole: TCR beta diversity was reported as significantly higher in malignant tumors than in benign nodules, in both blood and tumor samples.

The library was made by PCR. TCRdb shows the sequencer as Illumina HiSeq 4000. High-throughput sequencing was used to profile the TCR beta-chain CDR3 region of every patient. Regarding the original processing steps: A classifier to discriminate distant-metastatic papillary thyroid cancer patients was built from CDR3 differences across clinicopathological groups. The Shannon index was used to assess repertoire diversity, and the Morisita-Horn index was used to assess tumor-blood repertoire similarity. TCRdb itself trimmed the public reads at Q25 with fastp, ran MiXCR and retained productive beta chains. The V and J calls follow TCRdb's processing rather than the paper's. The sample profile shows more than 25,000 clones; 11% of them were found once. Around 15% of the sample belongs to the ten largest clones. No patient had received any treatment before thyroid surgery. Using T-cell receptor beta sequencing, the researchers looked back retrospectively at clinical samples from patients, gathered between about 2011 and 2018.

This clone was detected many times. There is no known antigen for this receptor. Base quality data are lacking; no much larger clone is found one base away. For CDR1 and CDR2, the germline V gene lists LGHNA and YSLEER. The CDR3 runs 16 residues from the cysteine to the phenylalanine. CDR3 DNA is the only sequence kept; it has 48 bases, read in frame from the first base. The V and J ends are trimmed by 4 bases and 5 bases, leaving 15 bases between them. The receptor comes from a female donor with papillary thyroid cancer or a benign thyroid nodule (not recorded which). Some clones in this sample may be carry-over from other donors' samples. Input material: blood. The chain employs TRBV4-3 and TRBJ1-6, with TRBD1 as a weak D call on 6 bases. The CDR3 region: CASSPQGYPNNSPLHF. DNA sequence: TGCGCCAGCAGCCCGCAGGGGTACCCAAATAATTCACCCCTCCACTTT.